These T cell receptor beta chains were read from a single sample in a study of PD-1 blockade in mismatch repair-deficient tumors. TCRdb keeps only in-frame clones here, not all; method: immunoSEQ multiplex PCR. The sample comprises under 150,000 clones, roughly 86% of which are singletons, and 12% rests with the top ten. The sequencing used peripheral blood, collected approximately 72 weeks after starting pembrolizumab. The receptors here all came from an adult with mismatch repair-deficient cancer. Both conserved end residues are part of each CDR3. D genes are given only for firm matches. Expanded clones are given a class, and other clones once, few, many or no size at all.

J gene: TRBJ2-7; V gene: TRBV7-8; D gene: TRBD2; clone size: -; CDR3 DNA: TGTGCCAGCAGCCCCGCCCTAGGGCTAGCGGGAGCCTACGAGCAGTACTTC; CDR3 protein: CASSPALGLAGAYEQYF
J gene: TRBJ2-7; V gene: TRBV5-8; D gene: TRBD1; clone size: -; CDR3 DNA: TGTGCCAGCAGGCTTGGCTCGGACAGGGGGGGTGAGCAGTACTTC; CDR3 protein: CASRLGSDRGGEQYF
J gene: TRBJ1-5; V gene: TRBV6-5; D gene: -; clone size: -; CDR3 DNA: TGTGCCAGCAGTATACAGGCGGGCAATCAGCCCCAGCATTTT; CDR3 protein: CASSIQAGNQPQHF
J gene: TRBJ2-3; V gene: TRBV4-3; D gene: TRBD2; clone size: -; CDR3 DNA: TGCGCCAGCAGCCAAGATCTTGGGCGGGGGAGCACAGATACGCAGTATTTT; CDR3 protein: CASSQDLGRGSTDTQYF
J gene: TRBJ1-2; V gene: TRBV4-3; D gene: -; clone size: once; CDR3 DNA: TGCGCCAGCAGCCAAGAAAGATTTGGAGAGGTCCACTATGGCTACACCTTC; CDR3 protein: CASSQERFGEVHYGYTF
J gene: TRBJ2-1; V gene: TRBV9; D gene: -; clone size: -; CDR3 DNA: TGTGCCAGCAGCCCTCCCTCCAATGAGCAGTTCTTC; CDR3 protein: CASSPPSNEQFF
J gene: TRBJ2-5; V gene: TRBV6-5; D gene: TRBD2; clone size: -; CDR3 DNA: TGTGCCAGCAGTTACTCATGGGGGGGGCAAGAGACCCAGTACTTC; CDR3 protein: CASSYSWGGQETQYF
J gene: TRBJ2-3; V gene: TRBV25-1; D gene: -; clone size: -; CDR3 DNA: TGTGCCAGCAGTGGCTCAGCGGGCTTGGGCACAGATACGCAGTATTTT; CDR3 protein: CASSGSAGLGTDTQYF
J gene: TRBJ2-1; V gene: TRBV30; D gene: -; clone size: -; CDR3 DNA: TGTGCCTGGAGTATTGGGGCCAATGAGCAGTTCTTC; CDR3 protein: CAWSIGANEQFF
J gene: TRBJ2-7; V gene: TRBV25-1; D gene: TRBD1; clone size: -; CDR3 DNA: TGTGCCAGCAGTGACCCGGGACAGGGGGCGAGATCGGAGCAGTACTTC; CDR3 protein: CASSDPGQGARSEQYF
J gene: TRBJ1-1; V gene: TRBV10-2; D gene: TRBD1; clone size: -; CDR3 DNA: TGCGCCAGCAGGACAGGGGGCTTCACTGAAGCTTTCTTT; CDR3 protein: CASRTGGFTEAFF
J gene: TRBJ2-1; V gene: TRBV30; D gene: -; clone size: -; CDR3 DNA: TGTGCCTGGAGTTTCCCCGGAAGGGTCAATGAGCAGTTCTTC; CDR3 protein: CAWSFPGRVNEQFF